A single T cell receptor (beta chain) is shown here with its context. Its specificity is not known. The sample is drawn from a study of cytomegalovirus exposure and HLA in healthy donors. Germline V gene data show CDR1 as PRHDT and CDR2 as FYEKMQ (reference sequence). The CDR3 is 14 residues long. V shed 5 bases and J 2 bases; nucleotides not matched to a gene: 3. General study results and limits: Prior analysis indicated that the majority of TCR beta V segments exhibited productivity approximately 90% or approximately 30% of the time. Owing to their indistinguishability, certain V segments, notably TRBV6-2 and TRBV6-3, were excluded. Most sequenced TCRs were rare (though some public TCRs occurred in many donors). There were reportedly fewer N-insertions in an Asian-associated ancestry cluster than the roughly 700-donor mean, in a later analysis.

60 Vbeta and 13 Jbeta primers were used in PCR. The protocol was immunoSEQ multiplex PCR, while the TCRdb copy is restricted to in-frame clones and leaves out a portion. The sample has about 120,000 clones, roughly 80% seen once. The chain uses TRBV13 and TRBJ1-1; 9 positions match TRBD1. The clonotype comes from a woman aged 40-49 years in good health and CMV-seronegative. The sample consisted of PBMCs. The CDR3 loop reads CASSGTGGNTEAFF. In DNA, the CDR3 is TGTGCCAGCAGCGGAACAGGGGGCAACACTGAAGCTTTCTTT.